The 28 T cell receptor beta chains given below trace back to one sample, sequenced in a study of shared clonotypes between healthy human individuals (dated by TCRdb to the early 2020s). CD8 naive samples consisted of CD45RO-negative cells that were positively selected for CCR7, yielding a CD45RA+CCR7+ population without TemRA cells. Library generation was performed with the immunoSEQ multiplex PCR assay. TCRdb retrieved this table from immuneACCESS and kept in-frame rearrangements only. Not all clones are present; in checked studies, unresolved V genes account for under half, and no reason is known for the remainder. The sample contains more than 500,000 clones, 85% to 95% of them found a single time. The top ten hold over 0.1% of the sample. The sequenced sample was naive CD8+ T cells sorted from blood. The cell subset or site label for this specimen denotes: CD45RA+CCR7+. The origin of the receptors is a woman between 25 and 40 years old in good health.

The chain links TRBV27 to TRBJ2-7; 7 nucleotides align to TRBD1. The CDR3 sequence is 15 residues long. Germline values: CDR1 MNHEY, CDR2 SMNVEV (reference sequence). V was pared by 5 bases and J by 6 bases, with 13 bases of the junction left unmatched. The CDR3 DNA sequence: TGTGCCAGCAGTCTGACGAGACAGGGTTCTCTCGAGCAGTACTTC. This sequence encodes CASSLTRQGSLEQYF.

The chain couples TRBV19 to TRBJ1-5, with TRBD1 as a possible D gene (5 bases). The CDR3 runs to 15 residues. The V and J ends lost 8 bases and 0 bases respectively, with 14 bases between them. Germline loops: CDR1 LNHDA, CDR2 SQIVND (reference sequence). The CDR3 DNA reads TGTGCCAGTCGTGGGACCGGGCTTAGCAATCAGCCCCAGCATTTT. Protein: CASRGTGLSNQPQHF.

With regard to this clone: Other DNA variants within this sample encode the same CDR3. DNA for the CDR3: TGTGCCAGCAGTTACTTATCGGAGCAGTACTTC. Encoded protein: CASSYLSEQYF. The J gene is TRBJ2-7, the V gene TRBV6-5; D is unresolved. This CDR3 contains 11 residues. Trimming took off 1 base at V and 7 bases at J, with 5 bases between the two ends. Germline-derived CDR1 and CDR2 are MNHEY and SVGAGI.

This sequence joins TRBV28 and TRBJ1-2; no clear D. CDR3 size: 16 residues. V lost 1 base and J lost 4, with 16 bases in between. The germline gives CDR1 MDHEN, CDR2 SYDVKM. CDR3 DNA sequence: TGTGCCAGCAGTTTATCGCACCTTGGAGGTACCTATGGCTACACCTTC. Translation gives CASSLSHLGGTYGYTF.

The chain carries TRBV5-6 and TRBJ1-1; D not resolved. Looked up from germline, CDR1 is SGHDT and CDR2 is YYEEEE. The CDR3 sequence is 12 residues long. The V end was cut by 4 bases, the J end by 5 bases, with 9 bases between. The CDR3 loop is CASSVRLTEAFF. CDR3 DNA: TGTGCCAGCAGCGTTCGGCTTACTGAAGCTTTCTTT.

The rearrangement uses TRBV6-5 and TRBJ2-1, with 13 nucleotides matching TRBD2. Germline V lookup: CDR1 MNHEY, CDR2 SVGAGI. The CDR3 is 15 residues long. J was trimmed by 8 bases and V by 5 bases; bases with no gene match: 6. DNA of the CDR3: TGTGCCAGCAGTCCCGGACTAGCGGGAGTGGATGAGCAGTTCTTC. Protein: CASSPGLAGVDEQFF.

The V and J genes are TRBV19 and TRBJ1-4; D is possibly TRBD1 (5 bases). V lost 7 bases, J lost 8 bases, and 17 bases lay in between. Germline V gene sequence: CDR1 LNHDA, CDR2 SQIVND (reference sequence). The CDR3 has 14 residues. The CDR3 sequence is CASKTVGGREKLFF. The CDR3 nucleotides are TGTGCCAGTAAAACCGTCGGGGGTCGGGAAAAACTGTTTTTT.

The chain uses TRBV6-1 and TRBJ1-1, with D possibly matching TRBD1 (5 bases). The germline V and J ends were trimmed by 6 bases and 1 base, with 12 bases remaining between them. The CDR3 has 14 residues. CDR1 MNHNS and CDR2 SASEGT come from the germline V gene. The CDR3: CASRQDSSNTEAFF. The CDR3 DNA follows: TGTGCCAGCAGACAGGACTCCTCGAACACTGAAGCTTTCTTT.

The chain uses TRBV6-4 and TRBJ2-2; D possibly corresponds to TRBD1 (5 bases). CDR1 is MRHNA, CDR2 SNTAGT, per germline. The CDR3 loop spans 16 amino acids. Trimming took off 2 bases at V and 0 bases at J, with 10 bases between the two ends. CDR3 region: CASSDQGPPNTGELFF. The CDR3 DNA reads TGTGCCAGCAGTGACCAGGGTCCCCCGAACACCGGGGAGCTGTTTTTT.

The CDR3 spells CSVERTTNTGELFF. CDR3 coding DNA: TGCAGCGTTGAAAGGACAACGAACACCGGGGAGCTGTTTTTT. V and J are TRBV29-1 and TRBJ2-2; D is perhaps TRBD1 (5 bases). Trimming took 2 bases from V and 0 from J, leaving 7 bases between them. CDR3 length equals 14 residues. In germline, CDR1 is SQVTM, CDR2 ANQGSEA.

This chain joins TRBV9 and TRBJ2-3; D gene unclear. V was pared by 5 bases and J by 4 bases, with 11 bases between. This CDR3 spans 13 amino acids. Germline V gene data show CDR1 as SGDLS and CDR2 as YYNGEE. CDR3 sequence (DNA): TGTGCCAGCAGTGGGGTGACTTCAGATACGCAGTATTTT. Residues: CASSGVTSDTQYF.

The J gene is TRBJ2-7, the V gene TRBV28, with D perhaps TRBD1 or TRBD2 (5 bases each). CDR1 MDHEN and CDR2 SYDVKM come from the germline V gene. Trimming took 9 bases from V and 0 from J, leaving 15 bases between them. There are 14 residues in the CDR3. CDR3 in amino acids: CASSYLGTSYEQYF. CDR3 coding DNA: TGTGCCAGTAGCTATCTCGGGACCTCCTACGAGCAGTACTTC. Based on the CDR3 plus reference TRBV28 and TRBJ2-7, the full variable domain is DVKVTQSSRYLVKRTGEKVFLECVQDMDHENMFWYRQDPGLGLRLIYFSYDVKMKEKGDIPEGYSVSREKKERFSLILESASTNQTSMYLCASSYLGTSYEQYFGPGTRLTVT.

The chain couples TRBV4-1 to TRBJ2-2; TRBD1 matches at 12 bases. Germline values: CDR1 MGHRA, CDR2 YSYEKL. V was pared by 0 bases and J by 4 bases, with 3 bases of the junction left unmatched. The CDR3 sequence is 17 residues long. In DNA, the CDR3 is TGCGCCAGCAGCCAAGAGCCGGGACAGGGGGCCACCGGGGAGCTGTTTTTT. Translation gives CASSQEPGQGATGELFF.

The CDR3 loop is CASSLWGGGANVLTF. Written as DNA, the CDR3 is TGTGCCAGCAGCTTGTGGGGTGGTGGGGCCAACGTCCTGACTTTC. The rearrangement uses TRBV5-6 and TRBJ2-6, with D unclear. The V and J ends lost 1 base and 3 bases respectively, with 8 bases between them. Per the germline V gene, CDR1 is SGHDT and CDR2 is YYEEEE. The CDR3 contains 15 residues.

The chain couples TRBV29-1 to TRBJ2-5; weak D call: TRBD1 (5 bases). Germline-derived CDR1 and CDR2 are SQVTM and ANQGSEA. V shed 0 bases and J shed 2 bases, with 13 bases lying between them. The CDR3 has 15 residues. CDR3 region: CSVEDQETVQETQYF. Written as DNA, the CDR3 is TGCAGCGTTGAAGATCAGGAGACAGTTCAAGAGACCCAGTACTTC.

CDR3 nucleotide sequence: TGTGCCAGCAGCCCGCGACAGGGGGCAGATACGCAGTATTTT. It specifies CASSPRQGADTQYF. The rearrangement links TRBV7-9 to TRBJ2-3; 9 nucleotides agree with TRBD1. Germline CDR1 reads SEHNR; CDR2 reads FQNEAQ (reference sequence). CDR3 length: 14 residues. The J segment lost 4 bases and the V segment lost 5 bases, leaving 4 bases of the junction unmatched.

V is TRBV19 and J is TRBJ2-5; TRBD1 matches 10 bases. From germline, CDR1 is LNHDA and CDR2 SQIVND (reference sequence). This CDR3 has 15 residues. Losses at the gene ends were 9 bases for V and 0 bases for J; bases not matched to a gene: 7. CDR3 residues: CASMPGQGHQETQYF. For the CDR3, the DNA is TGTGCCAGCATGCCGGGACAGGGGCACCAAGAGACCCAGTACTTC.

CDR3 region: CASSYSDRLTEAFF. The DNA for the CDR3 is TGTGCCAGCAGTTACTCGGACAGGTTAACTGAAGCTTTCTTT. V usage is TRBV6-6 and J usage is TRBJ1-1; TRBD1 aligns across 7 bases. The CDR3 covers 14 residues. Germline CDR1 MNHNY, CDR2 SVGAGI (reference sequence). V lost 0 bases, J lost 5 bases, and 3 bases stayed unmatched.

This clone has only one observation. V usage is TRBV7-9 and J usage is TRBJ2-7; TRBD1 agrees at 7 bases. V dropped 5 bases and J dropped 4; count of bases not matched to a gene: 8. The germline V gene encodes CDR1 SEHNR and CDR2 FQNEAQ (reference sequence). The CDR3 totals 14 residues. As DNA, the CDR3 is TGTGCCAGCAGCCCGATGGGACAGCCATACGAGCAGTACTTC. Translating gives CASSPMGQPYEQYF.

This chain links TRBV28 with TRBJ1-5, with D unresolved. Trimming removed 4 bases at V and 3 bases at J, with 10 bases between. Looked up from germline, CDR1 is MDHEN and CDR2 is SYDVKM. This CDR3 region has 14 residues. The CDR3 DNA reads as TGTGCCAGCAGTTCCGGTTGGAACAATCAGCCCCAGCATTTT. It specifies CASSSGWNNQPQHF. The full variable domain, completed using reference TRBV28 and TRBJ1-5, is DVKVTQSSRYLVKRTGEKVFLECVQDMDHENMFWYRQDPGLGLRLIYFSYDVKMKEKGDIPEGYSVSREKKERFSLILESASTNQTSMYLCASSSGWNNQPQHFGDGTRLSIL.

This rearrangement joins TRBV7-9 to TRBJ2-7; weak D call: TRBD2 (5 bases). The CDR3 totals 12 residues. V gave up 2 bases and J gave up 3 bases, with 5 bases separating them. Germline V gene lookup returns CDR1 SEHNR and CDR2 FQNEAQ (reference sequence). Written as DNA, the CDR3 is TGTGCCAGCAGCTTACGGGACTACGAGCAGTACTTC. Translation gives CASSLRDYEQYF.

The chain joins TRBV5-6 to TRBJ1-3; tentative D call: TRBD1 (5 bases). CDR1 and CDR2 (germline): SGHDT, YYEEEE. Trimming cost V 2 bases and J 2 bases, with 11 bases left between them. This CDR3 comprises 15 residues. CDR3 sequence (DNA): TGTGCCAGCAGCTTTGCAGGGTACCCTGGAAACACCATATATTTT. Its protein product is CASSFAGYPGNTIYF. Using reference TRBV5-6 and TRBJ1-3 for the parts outside the CDR3, the full variable domain is DAGVTQSPTHLIKTRGQQVTLRCSPKSGHDTVSWYQQALGQGPQFIFQYYEEEERQRGNFPDRFSGHQFPNYSSELNVNALLLGDSALYLCASSFAGYPGNTIYFGEGSWLTVV.

CDR3 sequence: CASSSGPTYEQYF. Here the CDR3 DNA reads TGTGCCAGCAGCTCAGGCCCTACCTACGAGCAGTACTTC. J is TRBJ2-7 and V is TRBV7-3; D unresolved. CDR3 length equals 13 residues. V was cut by 4 bases and J by 2 bases, with 9 bases left in between. Germline CDR1 reads SGHTA; CDR2 reads FQGTGA.

Worth noting for this clone: One end of the junction is discordant with germline, which a read error may explain. The V and J genes are TRBV28 and TRBJ2-1, with 14 bases that match TRBD2. The CDR3 has 18 residues. Germline CDR1 MDHEN, CDR2 SYDVKM. CDR3 sequence reads: CASSFFLGTSGSFDEQFF. CDR3 sequence (DNA): TGTGCCAGTAGTTTTTTTCTCGGGACTAGCGGGAGTTTCGATGAGCAGTTCTTC.

The rearrangement joins TRBV15 to TRBJ1-5; 8 bases align to TRBD1. The germline CDR1 and CDR2 sequences are LNHNV and YYDKDF (reference sequence). Trimming at V came to 5 bases and at J to 7 bases, leaving 7 bases not matched to a gene. This CDR3 spans 14 amino acids. The CDR3 loop is CATSADRGYQPQHF. CDR3 sequence (DNA): TGTGCCACCAGCGCCGACAGGGGATACCAGCCCCAGCATTTT.

The genes are TRBV2 and TRBJ2-3; D is unresolved. V lost 0 bases to trimming and J lost 6 bases, with 16 bases between them. Germline V gene sequence: CDR1 SNHLY, CDR2 FYNNEI. This CDR3 region has 16 residues. DNA of the CDR3: TGTGCCAGCAGTGAAGCGGAACTAATCAACATTGATACGCAGTATTTT. This translates into CASSEAELINIDTQYF.

Note on this clone: One end of the junction fails to match germline, which may point to a read error. This chain joins TRBV27 and TRBJ2-2; TRBD2 agrees at 11 bases. The CDR3 covers 19 residues. CDR1 is MNHEY, CDR2 SMNVEV, per germline (reference sequence). CDR3 loop: CASNLRGSGRAGGSGELFF. In DNA form, the CDR3 reads TGTGCCAGCAATTTACGAGGTAGCGGGAGGGCCGGTGGGTCCGGGGAGCTGTTTTTT.

This clone was observed once. The CDR3 here is CASSHTYFEGPYGYTF. The CDR3 DNA reads as TGCGCCAGCAGCCATACCTATTTCGAAGGCCCCTATGGCTACACCTTC. This chain links TRBV4-1 with TRBJ1-2; D unresolved. The CDR3 has 16 amino acids. Germline V gene data show CDR1 as MGHRA and CDR2 as YSYEKL. V was clipped by 3 bases and J by 4 bases, with 18 bases between them.